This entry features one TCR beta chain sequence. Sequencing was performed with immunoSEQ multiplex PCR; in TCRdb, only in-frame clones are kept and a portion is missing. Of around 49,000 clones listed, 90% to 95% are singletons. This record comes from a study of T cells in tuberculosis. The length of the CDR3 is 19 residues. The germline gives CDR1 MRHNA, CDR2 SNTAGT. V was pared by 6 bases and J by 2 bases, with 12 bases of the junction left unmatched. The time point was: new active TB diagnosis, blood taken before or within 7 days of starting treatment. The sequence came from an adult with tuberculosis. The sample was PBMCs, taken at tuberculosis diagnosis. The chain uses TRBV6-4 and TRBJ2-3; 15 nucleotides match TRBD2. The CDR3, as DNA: TGTGCCAGCAGGCTTAACGGGACTAGCGGGAGGACCTTCACAGATACGCAGTATTTT. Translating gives CASRLNGTSGRTFTDTQYF.